One T cell receptor beta chain is described in this entry. The entry originates in a study of T cell repertoires in cytomegalovirus infection. TCRdb fed the reads into MiXCR, producing one record per CDR3 protein. The sample records 310,000 or so distinct CDR3 sequences, roughly 25% being singletons. Looked up from germline, CDR1 is SGHVS and CDR2 is FNYEAQ. The CDR3 spans 16 residues. The V and J ends lost 3 bases and 8 bases respectively, with 20 bases between them. Specimen: PBMCs. The TCR was taken from a human donor in good health (CMV status not recorded). Some clones in this sample may be carry-over from other donors' samples. This chain joins TRBV7-6 and TRBJ2-1, with D perhaps matching TRBD2 (7 bases). DNA of the CDR3: TGTGCCAGCAGCTTTAAGGGGGGAGGGAGGGCCGATGAGCAGTTCTTC. Translating gives CASSFKGGGRADEQFF.